The 28 T cell receptor beta chains listed next were all sequenced from one sample in a study of CD8 T cells in ankylosing spondylitis. TCRdb passed the 5' RACE reads through MiXCR, listing each CDR3 protein once. This sample has under 250,000 distinct CDR3 sequences; approximately 12% occur once, and the top ten carry roughly 6.8%. What was sequenced was blood, either unsorted or a sorted T cell fraction (not recorded which). The receptors derive from a male donor with ankylosing spondylitis or in good health (not recorded which).

Only a few counts were recorded for this clonotype. The rearrangement links TRBV28 to TRBJ2-7; 7 bases align to TRBD2. CDR1 and CDR2 from the germline V gene are MDHEN and SYDVKM. The CDR3 is 15 residues long. The junction had 5 bases not matched to a gene; V was cut back by 3 bases and J by 0 bases. In DNA form, the CDR3 reads TGTGCCAGCAGTTTGGGCGGGAGCGTCTCCTACGAGCAGTACTTC. Its translation is CASSLGGSVSYEQYF.

The genes are TRBV5-6 and TRBJ2-3; TRBD1 might be the D (6 bases). The CDR3 consists of 15 residues. The V end was cut by 2 bases, the J end by 0 bases, with 10 bases between. From germline, CDR1 is SGHDT and CDR2 YYEEEE. The CDR3 DNA is TGTGCCAGCAGCTTCTTCCAGGGGAGCACAGATACGCAGTATTTT. Its protein is CASSFFQGSTDTQYF. Based on the CDR3 plus reference TRBV5-6 and TRBJ2-3, the full variable domain is DAGVTQSPTHLIKTRGQQVTLRCSPKSGHDTVSWYQQALGQGPQFIFQYYEEEERQRGNFPDRFSGHQFPNYSSELNVNALLLGDSALYLCASSFFQGSTDTQYFGPGTRLTVL.

This clonotype was picked up a small number of times. The V call is TRBV6-5, the J call TRBJ1-1; D not certain. The CDR3 has 13 amino acids. Trimming took off 2 bases at V and 4 bases at J, with 8 bases between the two ends. Per germline, CDR1 MNHEY and CDR2 SVGAGI. The DNA of the CDR3 is TGTGCCAGCAGTTACAAAGGTTCCACTGAAGCTTTCTTT. Its translation is CASSYKGSTEAFF.

This clonotype showed up many times. This rearrangement joins TRBV5-6 to TRBJ2-7; D may be TRBD1 or TRBD2 (5 bases each). V was cut by 0 bases and J by 2 bases, with 12 bases left in between. Germline assignment: CDR1 SGHDT and CDR2 YYEEEE. This CDR3 is 15 amino acids long. CDR3 protein: CASSLGGPVAYEQYF. CDR3 in DNA: TGTGCCAGCAGCTTGGGGGGACCGGTAGCCTACGAGCAGTACTTC.

This clonotype was seen repeatedly, ten times or more. The chain has TRBV20-1 and TRBJ2-3; 9 nucleotides line up with TRBD2. Trimming at V came to 1 base and at J to 6 bases, leaving 14 bases not matched to a gene. This CDR3 is built from 17 residues. Germline V CDR1 and CDR2: DFQATT, SNEGSKA (reference sequence). CDR3 nucleotides: TGCAGTGCTAGAGGCCCCCTTGCGGGAGGGCCAAGGGATACGCAGTATTTT. This encodes CSARGPLAGGPRDTQYF.

This chain uses TRBV7-9 with TRBJ2-3; 9 bases are a match to TRBD1. The CDR3 runs 15 residues. With 5 bases clipped from V and 4 bases from J, the junction kept 7 bases outside the gene matches. Germline V lookup: CDR1 SEHNR, CDR2 FQNEAQ (reference sequence). In DNA form, the CDR3 reads TGTGCCAGCAGCCCGGGACAGGGAGGGTCAGATACGCAGTATTTT. Its protein product is CASSPGQGGSDTQYF.

The V gene is TRBV28, the J gene TRBJ1-6; D is unclear. The V end was cut by 8 bases, the J end by 11 bases, with 7 bases between. CDR3 length: 10 residues. From germline, CDR1 is MDHEN and CDR2 SYDVKM. CDR3 in DNA: TGTGCCAGCGGCCGGGCACCCCTCCACTTT. It codes for CASGRAPLHF.

The sample holds a few counts of this clonotype. The chain joins TRBV6-1 to TRBJ2-1; D is possibly TRBD2 (7 bases). This CDR3 has 15 amino acids. Germline assignment: CDR1 MNHNS and CDR2 SASEGT. The V and J ends lost 7 bases and 2 bases respectively, with 15 bases between them. The CDR3 DNA sequence: TGTGCCAGCAACCCGAGGGGGGGGGCCTACAATGAGCAGTTCTTC. It specifies CASNPRGGAYNEQFF.

This clonotype came up many times. J is TRBJ2-3 and V is TRBV20-1; 11 bases map to TRBD1. CDR1 and CDR2 from the germline V gene are DFQATT and SNEGSKA (reference sequence). V lost 4 bases and J lost 4; bases outside the gene matches: 7. This CDR3 is built from 15 residues. CDR3 protein: CSATDGQGAADTQYF. CDR3 sequence (DNA): TGCAGTGCTACAGACGGACAGGGGGCTGCAGATACGCAGTATTTT.

In its sample, this clonotype was seen a few times. The genes are TRBV7-2 and TRBJ2-7; D uncertain. The germline CDR1 and CDR2 sequences are SGHTA and FQGNSA. The CDR3 is made up of 13 amino acids. The ends were cut back, 4 bases at V and 2 bases at J, with 9 bases in the middle. The CDR3 DNA is TGTGCCAGCAGCTCCACCATTACCTACGAGCAGTACTTC. Its translation: CASSSTITYEQYF.

This clonotype was counted between two and nine times. The genes are TRBV7-9 and TRBJ2-1; 8 nucleotides align to TRBD2. Germline loops: CDR1 SEHNR, CDR2 FQNEAQ (reference sequence). CDR3 size: 15 residues. The V gene end was trimmed by 4 bases and the J gene end by 0 bases; junction bases not matched to a gene: 2. This chain's CDR3 is CASSYLAGSYNEQFF. The CDR3 region has the DNA TGTGCCAGCAGCTACCTAGCGGGCTCCTACAATGAGCAGTTCTTC. The variable domain in full, completed from reference TRBV7-9 and TRBJ2-1, reads DTGVSQNPRHKITKRGQNVTFRCDPISEHNRLYWYRQTLGQGPEFLTYFQNEAQLEKSRLLSDRFSAERPKGSFSTLEIQRTEQGDSAMYLCASSYLAGSYNEQFFGPGTRLTVL.

This clonotype appeared many times. The J gene is TRBJ2-2, the V gene TRBV5-1; the match to TRBD2 covers 9 bases. The CDR3 consists of 15 residues. CDR1 is SGHRS and CDR2 is YFSETQ in the germline V gene. Losses at the gene ends were 4 bases for V and 2 bases for J; bases not matched to a gene: 3. For the CDR3, the DNA is TGCGCCAGCAGCCAGACTAGCGGAAACACCGGGGAGCTGTTTTTT. Protein sequence: CASSQTSGNTGELFF.

This clonotype was recorded at least ten times. The chain combines TRBV12-3 or TRBV12-4 with TRBJ1-2; 9 nucleotides match TRBD1. Trimming at V came to 5 bases and at J to 2 bases, leaving 6 bases not matched to a gene. The CDR3 is 15 residues long. In DNA form, the CDR3 reads TGTGCCAGCAGTCCACGGACAGGGGCAAACTATGGCTACACCTTC. As protein: CASSPRTGANYGYTF.

This clonotype has ten or more counts. V is TRBV5-1 and J is TRBJ1-2; D gene ambiguous. Germline V gene data show CDR1 as SGHRS and CDR2 as YFSETQ. The CDR3 contains 16 residues. V lost 4 bases and J 4 bases, leaving 20 bases between the germline ends. The DNA of the CDR3 is TGCGCCAGCAGCGTAACCCCGAGATTACGCTTCTATGGCTACACCTTC. Protein: CASSVTPRLRFYGYTF.

Many counts were recorded for this clonotype. The chain employs TRBV29-1 and TRBJ2-7; tentative D call: TRBD2 (6 bases). V lost 0 bases and J lost 2, with 14 bases in between. Per the germline V gene, CDR1 is SQVTM and CDR2 is ANQGSEA. This CDR3 spans 15 amino acids. CDR3 DNA: TGCAGCGTTGAAGATCCTCGACGGGGGACCTACGAGCAGTACTTC. This gives the protein CSVEDPRRGTYEQYF.

The table lists this clonotype with many counts. This sequence joins TRBV5-1 and TRBJ2-7; D may be TRBD1 (6 bases). Trimming pared 0 bases from V and 2 bases from J, leaving 9 bases between. Germline CDR1 and CDR2: SGHRS and YFSETQ. The CDR3 covers 14 residues. The CDR3 nucleotides read TGCGCCAGCAGCTTGGACGCAGGGGCCTACGAGCAGTACTTC. This translates into CASSLDAGAYEQYF.

This clonotype has ten or more counts. The chain couples TRBV12-3 or TRBV12-4 to TRBJ2-1; D is uncertain. The CDR3 is made up of 13 amino acids. V was clipped by 3 bases and J by 7 bases, with 10 bases between them. The CDR3 DNA follows: TGTGCCAGCAGTTTTTTTCTCGGGAATGAGCAGTTCTTC. Its translation: CASSFFLGNEQFF.

This clonotype was found many times. CDR3 in amino acids: CSAIPSGGAYEQYF. CDR3 in DNA: TGCAGTGCTATTCCTAGCGGGGGGGCCTACGAGCAGTACTTC. The chain couples TRBV20-1 to TRBJ2-7; 12 positions match TRBD2. The CDR3 loop spans 14 amino acids. The V gene's germline CDR1 is DFQATT and CDR2 SNEGSKA (reference sequence). Trimming removed 4 bases from V and 2 bases from J; junction bases left unmatched: 3.

This clonotype was seen ten or more times. The V call is TRBV6-1, the J call TRBJ2-1; 8 bases agree with TRBD1. The CDR3 has 15 residues. Trimming at V came to 6 bases and at J to 2 bases, leaving 6 bases not matched to a gene. Germline V gives CDR1 MNHNS, CDR2 SASEGT. CDR3 sequence reads: CASRLDRATYNEQFF. The CDR3 DNA reads TGTGCCAGCAGGTTGGACAGGGCAACCTACAATGAGCAGTTCTTC.

This clonotype showed up many times. This chain uses TRBV9 with TRBJ2-7, with 9 positions matching TRBD2. V was clipped by 0 bases and J by 3 bases; unmatched bases: 4. The CDR3 length is 15 residues. Per germline, CDR1 SGDLS and CDR2 YYNGEE. DNA for the CDR3: TGTGCCAGCAGCGTAGGGTCTAGCGGGGACTACGAGCAGTACTTC. It codes for CASSVGSSGDYEQYF.

This clonotype appeared a few times. The gene calls are TRBV6-1 and TRBJ2-7, with 11 bases aligning to TRBD1. The length of the CDR3 is 15 residues. Germline CDR1 and CDR2: MNHNS and SASEGT. After removal of 1 base from V and 6 bases from J, the junction contained 5 bases not matched to a gene. CDR3 bases: TGTGCCAGCAGTGAAGTAGGACAGGGGGCACGCGAGCAGTACTTC. Residues: CASSEVGQGAREQYF.

The sample holds many counts of this clonotype. This chain links TRBV9 with TRBJ2-1; TRBD2 matches 10 bases. The CDR3 extends over 15 amino acids. J gave up 9 bases and V 2 bases, and 8 bases lay outside the gene matches. Looked up from germline, CDR1 is SGDLS and CDR2 is YYNGEE. The CDR3 is CASSVRASGSSEQFF. The CDR3 coding sequence is TGTGCCAGCAGCGTGAGGGCTAGCGGGAGTTCTGAGCAGTTCTTC.

The sample holds many counts of this clonotype. The chain combines TRBV29-1 with TRBJ2-7; D is perhaps TRBD1 or TRBD2 (6 bases each). The CDR3 spans 14 residues. Between the trimmed V and J ends, which lost 6 bases and 0 bases, there was a span of 15 bases. Germline V gene sequence: CDR1 SQVTM, CDR2 ANQGSEA. CDR3 nucleotide sequence: TGCAGCGTGGAGGGGGAGGTGAGCTCCTACGAGCAGTACTTC. Translated: CSVEGEVSSYEQYF.

This clonotype came up many times. This chain uses TRBV6-2 or TRBV6-3 with TRBJ2-1, with D possibly called TRBD1 or TRBD2 (6 bases each). V was clipped by 6 bases and J by 0 bases, with 27 bases between them. The CDR3 consists of 20 residues. Germline V gene data show CDR1 as MNHEY and CDR2 as SVGEGT. The CDR3 protein is CASSGLKWGALSSSYNEQFF. The CDR3 coding sequence is TGTGCCAGCAGCGGCCTCAAGTGGGGGGCCCTATCGAGCTCCTACAATGAGCAGTTCTTC.

This clonotype has a count of ten or more. The DNA of the CDR3 is TGTGCCAGCAGCCTAATCGGCGGGAGGGTTCACGAGCAGTACTTC. Translated, it gives CASSLIGGRVHEQYF. This chain joins TRBV28 and TRBJ2-7, with 9 bases matching TRBD2. J gave up 5 bases and V 6 bases, and 11 bases lay outside the gene matches. The germline V gene has CDR1 MDHEN and CDR2 SYDVKM. This CDR3 contains 15 residues.

In its sample, this clonotype was seen many times. The V and J genes are TRBV5-1 and TRBJ1-1; 9 bases fit TRBD1. This CDR3 comprises 17 residues. CDR1 is SGHRS, CDR2 YFSETQ, per germline. The J segment lost 1 base and the V segment lost 2 bases, leaving 9 bases of the junction unmatched. In DNA form, the CDR3 reads TGCGCCAGCAGCTTTTCAGGGACAGGGATTGGGAACACTGAAGCTTTCTTT. Encoded protein: CASSFSGTGIGNTEAFF.

There are a few counts of this clonotype. The rearrangement joins TRBV4-1 to TRBJ2-3; 10 bases are a match to TRBD1. The V gene end was trimmed by 0 bases and the J gene end by 6 bases; junction bases not matched to a gene: 12. Germline CDR1 reads MGHRA; CDR2 reads YSYEKL. The length of the CDR3 is 18 residues. The CDR3 coding sequence is TGCGCCAGCAGCCAAGAGGGCGCCGGGACAGGGGAAAGGGATACGCAGTATTTT. Translation gives CASSQEGAGTGERDTQYF.

The chain joins TRBV24-1 to TRBJ2-5; 9 bases map to TRBD2. V lost 3 bases to trimming and J lost 7 bases; unmatched junction nucleotides: 11. CDR3 length: 16 amino acids. The germline V gene has CDR1 KGHDR and CDR2 SFDVKD. CDR3 in amino acids: CATSDMTSGSLGTQYF. CDR3 sequence (DNA): TGTGCCACCAGTGATATGACTAGCGGCTCTTTGGGGACCCAGTACTTC.